This T cell receptor (beta chain) was identified in a study of human thymus T cells. The study's findings and limits: What appeared biased in thymic and blood repertoires was the usage of V and J genes. Related work found strong thymic repertoire overlap between unrelated individuals.

V dropped 7 bases and J dropped 1; count of bases not matched to a gene: 6. CDR3 length equals 13 residues. Germline V gene data show CDR1 as SQVTM and CDR2 as ANQGSEA. Concerning this clone: The antigen remains undetermined.

Clones were read by immunoSEQ multiplex PCR, and TCRdb kept only the in-frame ones, dropping some. The table records around 130,000 clones, around 94% of them present only once. Corrective heart surgery yielded the resections from which the thymus tissue came. It was healthy Finnish infants having corrective surgery for congenital heart defects who were the donors. The rearrangement uses TRBV29-1 and TRBJ2-5; TRBD1 matches at 7 bases. The sequence derives from a boy younger than two with a congenital heart defect but otherwise immunologically healthy. Sequencing was performed on thymus tissue. The CDR3 region is CSAWDSPQETQYF. CDR3 coding DNA: TGCAGCGCGTGGGACAGCCCCCAAGAGACCCAGTACTTC.